Following are 27 T cell receptor beta chains from one sample sequenced in a study of beta chain features in type 1 diabetes. Notes on the study in general: TCRB CDR3s were moderately but significantly shorter in Type 1 diabetes patients in all four CD4+ subsets.

Sequencing targeted expressed TCRB transcripts, as all isolated RNA had been reverse transcribed. The data were produced by immunoSEQ multiplex PCR, yet TCRdb's version contains in-frame clones alone and is incomplete. This table holds 500,000 to 800,000 clones, around 11% found once. Their target antigens are unknown. What was sequenced was naive CD4+ T cells from blood. These receptors originate from a man under 40 with type 1 diabetes.

Only a few counts were recorded for this clone. The chain combines TRBV2 with TRBJ1-2; possible D gene TRBD1, 5 bases. The CDR3 spans 14 residues. Trimming stripped 7 bases from V and 7 bases from J, with 19 bases between. Germline V gene data show CDR1 as SNHLY and CDR2 as FYNNEI. CDR3 in amino acids: CASTSRGGTGGYTF. In DNA, the CDR3 is TGTGCCAGCACCTCAAGGGGAGGGACGGGTGGCTACACCTTC.

This clone was observed at least ten times. The chain links TRBV10-3 to TRBJ1-5; 10 bases match TRBD1. This CDR3 comprises 13 residues. Germline CDR1 ENHRY, CDR2 SYGVKD. V trimming: 6 bases; J trimming: 7 bases; junction bases outside the gene matches: 3. CDR3 sequence reads: CAISQGQGQPQHF. The CDR3 DNA sequence: TGTGCCATCAGCCAGGGACAGGGGCAGCCCCAGCATTTT.

This clone was seen a handful of times. The rearrangement joins TRBV9 to TRBJ1-3; the match to TRBD1 covers 8 bases. The germline CDR1 and CDR2 sequences are SGDLS and YYNGEE. Trimming took 3 bases from V and 2 from J; bases not matched to a gene: 7. The CDR3 has 16 residues. The CDR3 loop reads CASSALDRVAGNTIYF. For the CDR3, the DNA is TGTGCCAGCAGCGCTCTGGACAGGGTCGCTGGAAACACCATATATTTT.

The V and J genes are TRBV9 and TRBJ1-2; a weak D match, TRBD1 (5 bases). Trimming removed 4 bases at V and 1 base at J, with 8 bases between. CDR1 is SGDLS, CDR2 YYNGEE, per germline. CDR3 length: 13 residues. The CDR3 spells CASSRDSNYGYTF. The CDR3 DNA is TGTGCCAGCAGCCGAGACAGTAACTATGGCTACACCTTC.

Only a few counts were recorded for this clone. One end of the junction fails to match germline, which may point to a read error. The chain couples TRBV4-3 to TRBJ2-3; possibly TRBD2 for D (5 bases). The CDR3 extends over 12 amino acids. The V gene's germline CDR1 is LGHNA and CDR2 YSLEER. CDR3 DNA sequence: TGCGCCAGCAGCCAAGAGGGCGGGCCGAGGGATTTT. Its protein product is CASSQEGGPRDF.

This clone was found a few times. The chain combines TRBV7-8 with TRBJ1-4, with 9 nucleotides matching TRBD1. This CDR3 contains 13 residues. The germline V gene encodes CDR1 SGHVS and CDR2 FQNEAQ. Losses at the gene ends were 6 bases for V and 5 bases for J; bases not matched to a gene: 1. CDR3: CASSGTGNEKLFF. The CDR3 DNA reads as TGTGCCAGCAGTGGGACAGGGAATGAAAAACTGTTTTTT.

This clone was counted between two and nine times. CDR3 coding DNA: TGTGCCAGCAGCACACGAGCTAGTCAGTACTTC. Its translation: CASSTRASQYF. The chain links TRBV11-2 to TRBJ2-4, with D unresolved. CDR1 SGHAT and CDR2 FQNNGV come from the germline V gene. The CDR3 has 11 residues. The V and J ends lost 5 bases and 12 bases respectively, with 11 bases between them.

The rearrangement uses TRBV29-1 and TRBJ2-5; 9 nucleotides line up with TRBD2. The V and J ends lost 6 bases and 3 bases, in that order; junction bases with no gene match: 5. This CDR3 region has 13 residues. Germline V lookup: CDR1 SQVTM, CDR2 ANQGSEA. CDR3 in DNA: TGCAGCGTCCGAGGACTAGCGAAAGAGACCCAGTACTTC. Translation gives CSVRGLAKETQYF.

This clone was seen a few times. The chain carries TRBV18 and TRBJ2-2, with unresolved D. Trimming left V 1 base short and J 5 bases short, with 5 bases between. CDR3 size: 13 residues. The germline V gene has CDR1 KGHSH and CDR2 LQKENI. The CDR3, as DNA: TGTGCCAGCTCACCACAGGATACCGGGGAGCTGTTTTTT. This encodes CASSPQDTGELFF.

V is TRBV4-3 and J is TRBJ2-1; D may be TRBD2 (6 bases). The ends were cut back, 3 bases at V and 9 bases at J, with 18 bases in the middle. This CDR3 spans 15 amino acids. The germline V gene has CDR1 LGHNA and CDR2 YSLEER. The CDR3 coding sequence is TGCGCCAGCAGCCACCCGGAGAGGAGGGGAGGTGAGCAGTTCTTC. Residues: CASSHPERRGGEQFF.

Turning to this clone: This sample also contains other DNA sequences that code for the same CDR3. This chain joins TRBV9 and TRBJ2-3; D remains unclear. In germline, CDR1 is SGDLS, CDR2 YYNGEE. Deletions cut 5 bases from V and 2 bases from J, with 12 bases between. The CDR3 has 14 amino acids. The CDR3 region is CASSLGPYTDTQYF. The CDR3 DNA reads as TGTGCCAGCAGTCTAGGACCCTACACAGATACGCAGTATTTT.

This clone was detected only a few times. The chain has TRBV6-5 and TRBJ2-7; D perhaps matches TRBD1 (6 bases). CDR3 length equals 14 residues. V lost 5 bases and J 1 base, leaving 12 bases between the germline ends. Per the germline V gene, CDR1 is MNHEY and CDR2 is SVGAGI. In DNA, the CDR3 is TGTGCCAGCAGTAGGGACATCATTTCCTACGAGCAGTACTTC. This codes for CASSRDIISYEQYF.

The chain joins TRBV5-1 to TRBJ2-5; TRBD2 agrees at 10 bases. Unmatched junction bases numbered 3, after V lost 4 bases and J lost 3 bases. The CDR3 spans 14 residues. Germline values: CDR1 SGHRS, CDR2 YFSETQ. The CDR3 here is CASSAGLAKETQYF. For the CDR3, the DNA is TGCGCCAGCAGCGCGGGACTAGCGAAAGAGACCCAGTACTTC.

This clone was seen only a few times. The chain is built from TRBV7-6 and TRBJ2-1; D may be TRBD1 or TRBD2 (5 bases each). Looked up from germline, CDR1 is SGHVS and CDR2 is FNYEAQ. The V and J ends lost 4 bases and 10 bases respectively, with 8 bases between them. The CDR3 runs to 11 residues. For the CDR3, the DNA is TGTGCCAGCAGCTCGGGACGCGAGCAGTTCTTC. Its protein is CASSSGREQFF.

J is TRBJ1-2 and V is TRBV9; D call uncertain. Trimming cost V 3 bases and J 7 bases, with 10 bases left between them. This CDR3 is built from 12 residues. The germline V gene encodes CDR1 SGDLS and CDR2 YYNGEE. CDR3 in DNA: TGTGCCAGCAGCGCATCTTACTCTGGCTACACCTTC. Translating it yields CASSASYSGYTF.

CDR3 nucleotide sequence: TGTGCCAGCAGCTTAGAGCAGGTTACAGATACGCAGTATTTT. This translates into CASSLEQVTDTQYF. The rearrangement links TRBV7-2 to TRBJ2-3; D uncertain. Germline V gives CDR1 SGHTA, CDR2 FQGNSA. The CDR3 contains 14 residues. Deletions cut 1 base from V and 3 bases from J, with 8 bases between.

The rearrangement links TRBV6-5 to TRBJ2-2; unclear D gene. The CDR3 sequence is 14 residues long. Germline V gene lookup returns CDR1 MNHEY and CDR2 SVGAGI. The V and J ends lost 2 bases and 5 bases respectively, with 9 bases between them. Here the CDR3 DNA reads TGTGCCAGCAGTTACCGGACCGGTACCGGGGAGCTGTTTTTT. Protein product: CASSYRTGTGELFF.

This clone was seen a handful of times. The CDR3 region is CASSQDNGAPNEQFF. The CDR3 nucleotides read TGCGCCAGCAGCCAAGATAATGGAGCTCCGAATGAGCAGTTCTTC. The chain couples TRBV4-3 to TRBJ2-1; the D is unclear. From germline, CDR1 is LGHNA and CDR2 YSLEER. This CDR3 spans 15 amino acids. Trimming left V 0 bases short and J 7 bases short, with 13 bases between.

This clone has just a few counts. The sample carries other DNA sequences with the same CDR3. The rearrangement links TRBV9 to TRBJ2-7; 8 nucleotides line up with TRBD1. Trimming removed 4 bases from V and 3 bases from J; junction bases left unmatched: 6. Germline V gives CDR1 SGDLS, CDR2 YYNGEE. The CDR3 covers 14 residues. CDR3 bases: TGTGCCAGCAGCACCGGGACAGGCGGCTACGAGCAGTACTTC. As protein: CASSTGTGGYEQYF.

This clone was observed a few times. This chain joins TRBV21-1 and TRBJ2-7. TRBV21-1 is termed a pseudogene. CDR3 length equals 15 residues. The CDR3 loop is CASSTLPGSSYEQYF. The CDR3 DNA follows: TGTGCCAGCAGCACCCTCCCAGGGAGCTCCTACGAGCAGTACTTC.

V usage is TRBV18 and J usage is TRBJ2-1, with a possible D match to TRBD1 (5 bases). V was cut by 0 bases and J by 6 bases, with 18 bases left in between. Germline V gives CDR1 KGHSH, CDR2 LQKENI. The CDR3 consists of 17 residues. The DNA for the CDR3 is TGTGCCAGCTCACCACCCGGCCCCGGACAAACGCGCAATGAGCAGTTCTTC. It yields the protein CASSPPGPGQTRNEQFF.

V and J are TRBV28 and TRBJ2-7; TRBD1 matches 11 bases. Germline-derived CDR1 and CDR2 are MDHEN and SYDVKM. With 4 bases clipped from V and 4 bases from J, the junction kept 9 bases outside the gene matches. CDR3 size: 16 residues. The CDR3 region is CASSSQSGTGGYEQYF. CDR3 sequence (DNA): TGTGCCAGCAGTTCTCAATCCGGGACAGGGGGTTACGAGCAGTACTTC.

Concerning this clone itself: The junction shows a germline mismatch at one end, possibly a read error. The V call is TRBV30, the J call TRBJ1-6; possible D gene TRBD1, 5 bases. Germline values: CDR1 GTSNPN, CDR2 SVGIG (reference sequence). The CDR3 runs 14 residues. CDR3 nucleotide sequence: TGTGCCGGGAGTGTACCGGGGGTCAGTTCACCCCTCCACTTT. This codes for CAGSVPGVSSPLHF. The variable domain in full, completed from reference TRBV30 and TRBJ1-6, reads SQTIHQWPATLVQPVGSPLSLECTVEGTSNPNLYWYRQAAGRGLQLLFYSVGIGQISSEVPQNLSASRPQDRQFILSSKKLLLSDSGFYLCAGSVPGVSSPLHFGNGTRLTVT.

This chain links TRBV27 with TRBJ2-7; 10 nucleotides agree with TRBD1. CDR1 MNHEY and CDR2 SMNVEV come from the germline V gene (reference sequence). This CDR3 has 15 amino acids. The trim removed 3 bases at V and 2 bases at J, leaving 4 bases unmatched. In DNA, the CDR3 is TGTGCCAGCAGTTTCGCGGGACAGGGGACCTACGAGCAGTACTTC. It yields the protein CASSFAGQGTYEQYF.

This chain uses TRBV10-3 with TRBJ1-1; D is perhaps TRBD1 (5 bases). CDR1 and CDR2 from the germline V gene are ENHRY and SYGVKD. V lost 8 bases, J lost 2 bases, and 12 bases lay in between. CDR3 length: 13 amino acids. CDR3 coding DNA: TGTGCCATCGGGGGGACGGCAAACACTGAAGCTTTCTTT. Residues: CAIGGTANTEAFF.

The chain uses TRBV7-2 and TRBJ2-4, with D unresolved. CDR1 is SGHTA and CDR2 is FQGNSA in the germline V gene. V lost 2 bases to trimming and J lost 9 bases, with 5 bases between them. The CDR3 contains 11 residues. CDR3 sequence reads: CASSLFGIQYF. The CDR3 DNA sequence: TGTGCCAGCAGCTTATTCGGCATTCAGTACTTC.

This clone has just a few counts. This CDR3 is CASSLEGLDEQFF. Written as DNA, the CDR3 is TGTGCCAGCAGCTTAGAGGGGCTCGATGAGCAGTTCTTC. The chain is built from TRBV7-9 and TRBJ2-1; D might be TRBD1 (5 bases). Trimming removed 1 base from V and 8 bases from J, with 9 bases in between. This CDR3 spans 13 amino acids. Germline lookup yields CDR1 SEHNR and CDR2 FQNEAQ (reference sequence).